The clone carrying this T cell receptor beta chain was detected a few times. The sample originates from a study of blood T cell repertoires in COVID-19. Study summary: Samples taken during acute and convalescent COVID-19 were collected in the United States, Italy and Spain. In each case, the material was cDNA or gDNA derived from T cells, B-cell-depleted T cells, or PBMCs.

As originally analysed: Amplified reference gene primers provided the basis for estimating nucleated cell counts. Profiled with immunoSEQ multiplex PCR; TCRdb holds only in-frame clones, not every one. That table supplies the V and J calls and clone size; D and trimming were determined from the DNA. The table has 35,000 to 45,000 clones, around 75% seen once; the top ten hold around 60%. Trimming cost V 8 bases and J 4 bases; bases outside gene matches: 5. Germline CDR1 reads SQVTM; CDR2 reads ANQGSEA. CDR3 size: 12 residues. The chain recombines TRBV29-1 with TRBJ2-5; 9 bases line up with TRBD2. Source material: peripheral blood. The TCR comes from a man at least 80 years old with acute or convalescent COVID-19. The CDR3 protein is CSSRTSVETQYF. DNA of the CDR3: TGCAGCTCTAGGACTAGCGTAGAGACCCAGTACTTC.